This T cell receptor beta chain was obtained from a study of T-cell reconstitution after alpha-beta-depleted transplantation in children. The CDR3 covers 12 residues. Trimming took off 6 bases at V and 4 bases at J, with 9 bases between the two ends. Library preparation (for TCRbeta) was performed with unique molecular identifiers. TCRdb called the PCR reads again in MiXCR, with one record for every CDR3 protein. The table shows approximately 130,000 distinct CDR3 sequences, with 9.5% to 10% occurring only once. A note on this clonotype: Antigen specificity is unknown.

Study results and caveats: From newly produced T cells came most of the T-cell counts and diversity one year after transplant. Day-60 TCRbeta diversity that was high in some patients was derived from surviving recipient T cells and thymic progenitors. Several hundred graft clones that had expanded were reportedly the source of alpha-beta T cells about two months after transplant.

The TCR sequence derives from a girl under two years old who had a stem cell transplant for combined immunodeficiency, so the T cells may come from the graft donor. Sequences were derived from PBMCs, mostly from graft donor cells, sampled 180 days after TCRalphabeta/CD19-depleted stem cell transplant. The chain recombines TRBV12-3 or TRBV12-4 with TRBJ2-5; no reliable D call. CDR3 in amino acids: CASSPEGETQYF. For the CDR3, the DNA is TGTGCCAGCAGCCCAGAAGGAGAGACCCAGTACTTC.